This is a list of T cell receptor beta chains from one sample in a study of a mutant IDH1 vaccine in newly diagnosed glioma. This table comes from immunoSEQ multiplex PCR, and its TCRdb copy is limited to in-frame clones, with some not included. The sample carries 15,000 to 20,000 clones, 80% recorded once. Here the sequenced sample was PBMCs, taken from a glioma patient treated with radiotherapy, temozolomide or both. All receptors derive from a man in his forties or fifties with glioma. The CDR3 runs from the conserved cysteine through the conserved F or W.

CASSPLVVRNEQFF	TRBV7-2	TRBJ2-1
CASSHWGGEQFF	TRBV14	TRBJ2-1
CASSVLTGLAGVEVGELFF	TRBV21-1	TRBJ2-2
CASSLLQTNEKLFF	TRBV7-9	TRBJ1-4
CASSLRQGAGDEQFF	TRBV5-5	TRBJ2-1
CASSLGHPGELFF	TRBV11-2	TRBJ2-2
CASSSALAGDWEQYF	TRBV2	TRBJ2-7
CASSPQLAGGPNEQFF	TRBV18	TRBJ2-1
CASSGRGGSYTGELFF	TRBV7-2	TRBJ2-2
CACQGDLHYGYTF	TRBV30	TRBJ1-2
CSVGLAAGETQYF	TRBV29-1	TRBJ2-5
CATRQGASGYTF	TRBV19	TRBJ1-2
CATSRESTYKQYF	TRBV15	TRBJ2-4
CASSLIKSGYTF	TRBV7-9	TRBJ1-2
CASSLGGSYNEQFF	TRBV5-6	TRBJ2-1
CASSARLAGAQETQYF	TRBV11-3	TRBJ2-5
CASRGDWTGLYGYTF	TRBV19	TRBJ1-2
CASSQVSLAGGPKDTQYF	TRBV4-3	TRBJ2-3
CASSLAGELAAFYEQYF	TRBV5-1	TRBJ2-7
CASSFPTAGANEQFF	TRBV27	TRBJ2-1
CASSQGQPGNEQFF	TRBV4-1	TRBJ2-1
CASSFGARPQHF	TRBV6-6	TRBJ1-5
CATPYSGLKNTGELFF	TRBV6-6	TRBJ2-2
CASSLSRSSGNTIYF	TRBV5-1	TRBJ1-3
CAISDTGTASYEQYF	TRBV10-3	.
CASSFTSGGSGGDEQFF	TRBV7-9	TRBJ2-1
CASSLVATSGRSTDTQYF	TRBV7-8	TRBJ2-3
CASSEAGQGFEQYF	TRBV25-1	TRBJ2-7
CAHAGGGTQYF	TRBV30	TRBJ2-3
CASSTPQETQYF	TRBV21-1	TRBJ2-5
CATSIDRSSGNTIYF	TRBV15	TRBJ1-3
CAWKLGRDTEAFF	TRBV30	TRBJ1-1
CASSSGARLEQYF	TRBV10-2	TRBJ2-7
CASSMRGQSYGYTF	TRBV19	TRBJ1-2
CAISVPDPSRVATDTQYF	TRBV10-3	TRBJ2-3
CASSQDPPPPGLAGLFSGANVLTF	TRBV4-2	TRBJ2-6
CASSLTSGSEYEQYF	TRBV4-2	TRBJ2-7
CASSPRRDSQNEKLFF	TRBV5-1	TRBJ1-4
CASRRDRGNTEAFF	TRBV10-2	TRBJ1-1
CASSWATGVEEKLFF	TRBV5-1	TRBJ1-4
CASSSHSGANVLTF	TRBV6-5	TRBJ2-6
CASRIDGITEAFF	TRBV6-1	TRBJ1-1
CASSLDGLLGYTF	TRBV11-2	TRBJ1-2
CASSESFSASYEQYF	TRBV6-1	TRBJ2-7
CASRGQVNQPQHF	TRBV5-8	TRBJ1-5
CASSLILGKLDTQYF	TRBV4-1	TRBJ2-3